The present T cell receptor (beta chain) was sequenced within a study of T cells in women clearing cervical HPV infection. Germline CDR1 reads LGHNA; CDR2 reads YNFKEQ. This CDR3 region has 14 residues. TCRdb's copy holds only in-frame clones and misses some; the assay was immunoSEQ multiplex PCR. The sample spans tens of thousands of clones; the ten largest clones claim around 1.5%. Notes on this clone: An end of the junction differs from the germline gene, which may be a read error. Read coverage stops 3 residues before the CDR3 terminus; the germline J gene supplies the remainder.

V is TRBV4-2 and J is TRBJ2-7; D may be TRBD1 (6 bases). The sequence came from a woman between 18 and 75 years old with a cervical HPV16 infection that either progressed to CIN3+ or cleared (not recorded which). The sample consisted of blood buffy coat. The DNA read from the CDR3 is TGCGCCAGCAGCCAAGACAGGTTCTCCTACGAG. Translation: CASSQDRFSYE. The entire CDR3 reads CASSQDRFSYEQYF.